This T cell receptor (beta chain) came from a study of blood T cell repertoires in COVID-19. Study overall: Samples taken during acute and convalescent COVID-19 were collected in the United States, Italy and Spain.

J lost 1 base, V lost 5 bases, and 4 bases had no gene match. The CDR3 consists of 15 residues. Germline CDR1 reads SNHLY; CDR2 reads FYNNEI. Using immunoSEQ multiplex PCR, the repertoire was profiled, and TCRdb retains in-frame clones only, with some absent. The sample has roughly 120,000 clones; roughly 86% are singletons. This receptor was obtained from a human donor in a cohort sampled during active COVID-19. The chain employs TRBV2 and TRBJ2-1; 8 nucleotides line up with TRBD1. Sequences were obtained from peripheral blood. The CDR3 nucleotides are TGTGCCAGCAGTCCTCGACAGGGGTCCTACAATGAGCAGTTCTTC. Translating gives CASSPRQGSYNEQFF.